This TCR beta chain is from a study of blood T cell repertoires in COVID-19. The V gene's germline CDR1 is MNHNY and CDR2 SVGAGI (reference sequence). CDR3 length: 11 amino acids. The ends were cut back, 2 bases at V and 7 bases at J, with 5 bases in the middle. Repertoires were generated with immunoSEQ multiplex PCR, while TCRdb's copy carries only in-frame clones and drops some. The data hold approximately 500,000 clones, with approximately 85% observed a single time. The source is a human donor in a cohort sampled during active COVID-19. Material: peripheral blood. This sequence joins TRBV6-6 and TRBJ1-2; D gene ambiguous. The CDR3 sequence: CASSYPRGYTF. In DNA, the CDR3 is TGTGCCAGCAGTTACCCCCGTGGCTACACCTTC.